These 13 T cell receptor beta chains share one sample of origin, sequenced in a study of T cells after yellow fever vaccination. TCRdb passed the 5' RACE reads through MiXCR, listing each CDR3 protein once. In the table there are 60,000 or so distinct CDR3 sequences, around 6.9% of which are singletons. The specimen was CD8+ T cells sorted from PBMCs, collected on the day of the first yellow fever vaccination. The origin of the receptors is a man between 18 and 29 years old who received the YFV17D yellow fever vaccine.

This clonotype was observed at least ten times. This rearrangement joins TRBV12-3 or TRBV12-4 to TRBJ2-1; D is tentatively TRBD1 or TRBD2 (6 bases each). V shed 6 bases and J shed 8 bases, with 11 bases lying between them. The CDR3 is 12 residues long. The CDR3 region is CASRPGGDEQFF. Here the CDR3 DNA reads TGTGCCAGCAGGCCCGGGGGCGATGAGCAGTTCTTC.

This clonotype was counted only a few times. V is TRBV5-1 and J is TRBJ2-1; unclear D gene. V was clipped by 0 bases and J by 9 bases, with 13 bases between them. The CDR3 length is 14 residues. Germline lookup yields CDR1 SGHRS and CDR2 YFSETQ. The CDR3 nucleotides read TGCGCCAGCAGCTTGGTTCAGGACCCCACTGAGCAGTTCTTC. Translation gives CASSLVQDPTEQFF. Looking up the rest from reference TRBV5-1 and TRBJ2-1 gives the full variable domain: KAGVTQTPRYLIKTRGQQVTLSCSPISGHRSVSWYQQTPGQGLQFLFEYFSETQRNKGNFPGRFSGRQFSNSRSEMNVSTLELGDSALYLCASSLVQDPTEQFFGPGTRLTVL.

In its sample, this clonotype was seen many times. J is TRBJ1-4 and V is TRBV5-6; 11 bases agree with TRBD1. The junction had 4 bases not matched to a gene; V was cut back by 1 base and J by 8 bases. CDR3 length: 15 residues. Looked up from germline, CDR1 is SGHDT and CDR2 is YYEEEE. The CDR3 nucleotides read TGTGCCAGCAGCTTGACCGGGACAGGGGGAGAAAAACTGTTTTTT. Its translation is CASSLTGTGGEKLFF.

V usage is TRBV6-5 and J usage is TRBJ2-3; TRBD2 matches at 9 bases. The CDR3 length is 18 residues. V lost 2 bases to trimming and J lost 2 bases; unmatched junction nucleotides: 11. The germline V gene has CDR1 MNHEY and CDR2 SVGAGI. CDR3 nucleotides: TGTGCCAGCAGTTACGAGGGGGGGGCTAGCGGGGTCACAGATACGCAGTATTTT. Translation: CASSYEGGASGVTDTQYF.

In this sample, this clonotype turned up many times. CDR3 sequence: CASSGTSGEGDIQYF. The CDR3 DNA sequence: TGTGCCAGCAGTGGGACTAGCGGGGAAGGGGACATTCAGTACTTC. The chain employs TRBV6-2 or TRBV6-3 and TRBJ2-4; 13 bases agree with TRBD2. Germline trimming cut 5 bases from V and 8 bases from J; bases unmatched to any gene: 6. The CDR3 has 15 amino acids. Germline lookup yields CDR1 MNHEY and CDR2 SVGEGT.

At least ten counts were recorded for this clonotype. The rearrangement uses TRBV20-1 and TRBJ2-7; D remains unclear. CDR1 DFQATT and CDR2 SNEGSKA come from the germline V gene (reference sequence). The CDR3 is made up of 11 amino acids. The ends were cut back, 6 bases at V and 0 bases at J, with 6 bases in the middle. This CDR3 reads CSARGSYEQYF. Written as DNA, the CDR3 is TGCAGTGCCCGTGGCTCCTACGAGCAGTACTTC.

This chain uses TRBV6-2 or TRBV6-3 with TRBJ1-2; D might be TRBD1 (6 bases). V was shortened by 7 bases and J by 3 bases, with 15 bases between the two germline ends. CDR1 is MNHEY and CDR2 is SVGEGT in the germline V gene. This CDR3 is 14 amino acids long. The CDR3 loop is CASKNQGFDYGYTF. The CDR3 region has the DNA TGTGCCAGCAAAAACCAGGGGTTCGACTATGGCTACACCTTC.

This rearrangement joins TRBV12-3 or TRBV12-4 to TRBJ2-2; TRBD1 might be the D (5 bases). Trimming shortened V by 7 bases and J by 1 base, and 16 bases separated the two germline ends. The CDR3 loop spans 16 amino acids. CDR3 sequence: CASTGQGAGNTGELFF. CDR3 DNA sequence: TGTGCCAGCACGGGTCAAGGGGCCGGGAACACCGGGGAGCTGTTTTTT.

This clonotype has only a few counts. The chain links TRBV12-3 or TRBV12-4 to TRBJ2-7; D assignment may be TRBD1 or TRBD2 (5 bases each). Trimming took 7 bases from V and 3 from J, leaving 13 bases between them. CDR3 length: 13 residues. The CDR3 DNA reads TGTGCCAGCAAGGTCGGGGACCTCTACGAGCAGTACTTC. Its translation: CASKVGDLYEQYF.

This clonotype has a count of ten or more. The rearrangement uses TRBV4-1 and TRBJ1-6; 9 bases are shared with TRBD1. The V and J ends lost 4 bases and 7 bases, in that order; junction bases with no gene match: 5. The CDR3 loop spans 15 amino acids. From germline, CDR1 is MGHRA and CDR2 YSYEKL. The CDR3 coding sequence is TGCGCCAGCAGCCGAGGGGGACAGGGAAATTCACCCCTCCACTTT. Its protein product is CASSRGGQGNSPLHF.

This clonotype has ten or more counts. The chain combines TRBV7-9 with TRBJ2-2; the match to TRBD1 covers 9 bases. This CDR3 comprises 17 residues. The V segment lost 4 bases and the J segment 7 bases; nucleotides outside the gene matches: 13. Germline lookup yields CDR1 SEHNR and CDR2 FQNEAQ (reference sequence). The CDR3, as DNA: TGTGCCAGCAGCTCCCTTCGGACAGGGGTTTTGAACGGGGAGCTGTTTTTT. Amino acid sequence: CASSSLRTGVLNGELFF.

This clonotype was detected only a few times. This rearrangement joins TRBV11-2 to TRBJ2-3; 14 bases fit TRBD2. There are 16 residues in the CDR3. V was pared by 5 bases and J by 2 bases, with 3 bases of the junction left unmatched. Germline V gene data show CDR1 as SGHAT and CDR2 as FQNNGV. CDR3 loop: CASSQTSGGVTDTQYF. The CDR3 DNA reads as TGTGCCAGCAGCCAGACTAGCGGGGGGGTCACAGATACGCAGTATTTT. Full variable domain (missing parts from reference TRBV11-2 and TRBJ2-3): EAGVAQSPRYKIIEKRQSVAFWCNPISGHATLYWYQQILGQGPKLLIQFQNNGVVDDSQLPKDRFSAERLKGVDSTLKIQPAKLEDSAVYLCASSQTSGGVTDTQYFGPGTRLTVL.

The chain carries TRBV19 and TRBJ2-1; 10 positions agree with TRBD2. V trimming: 3 bases; J trimming: 2 bases; junction bases outside the gene matches: 10. The CDR3 is 18 residues long. CDR1 is LNHDA and CDR2 is SQIVND in the germline V gene (reference sequence). The CDR3 DNA is TGTGCCAGTAGTATGCTTCTAGCGGGGGCCGGGACCTACAATGAGCAGTTCTTC. Translated: CASSMLLAGAGTYNEQFF.